This T cell receptor (beta chain) originates from a study of blood T cells in healthy people across ages. Study at large: Template switching recovered approximately one barcoded beta molecule for every two T cells.

This clonotype was seen a handful of times. The antigen is not known. The study's findings and limits: Long-lived donors had more naive CD4+ cells and higher diversity than aged donors. Observed TCR beta diversity showed a strong correlation with the percentage of naive T cells as measured by flow cytometry.

The use of a sample-barcoded 5' primer and a J-beta primer mix characterized a second PCR of roughly 6 to 12 cycles. TCRdb called the 5' RACE reads again in MiXCR, with one record for every CDR3 protein. This sample has about 1.7 million distinct CDR3 sequences, with roughly 27% found just once. This CDR3 is built from 13 residues. V was trimmed by 3 bases and J by 9 bases, leaving 14 bases between them. This clonotype originated in a woman aged 25 to 45 in good health. Input material: blood. The V call is TRBV12-3 or TRBV12-4, the J call TRBJ1-2, with D maybe TRBD1 (5 bases). The CDR3 spells CASSLGQGIRYTF. For the CDR3, the DNA is TGTGCCAGCAGTTTGGGGCAGGGCATTCGCTACACCTTC.